This section outlines one T cell receptor (beta chain) sequence together with its context. This specimen belongs to a study of OX40 agonist ivuxolimab in advanced cancers. Libraries were prepared by immunoSEQ multiplex PCR; TCRdb keeps only in-frame clonotypes and omits some of them. The sample lists around 80,000 clones, 86% occurring once. Specimen: CD4+ or CD8+ T cells sorted from blood, collected in a trial of the OX40 agonist ivuxolimab. The source of this sequence is an adult with an advanced solid tumor such as melanoma, head and neck, liver or kidney cancer.

CDR3 in DNA: TGTGCCAGCAGCGACATCAAAGACGAGCAGTACTTC. Its translation: CASSDIKDEQYF. V gene TRBV7-9 combines with J gene TRBJ2-7; D call uncertain. Trimming left V 5 bases short and J 5 bases short, with 10 bases between. CDR3 length: 12 residues. Germline V gene sequence: CDR1 SEHNR, CDR2 FQNEAQ (reference sequence). The complete variable domain, with remaining parts taken from reference TRBV7-9 and TRBJ2-7, reads DTGVSQNPRHKITKRGQNVTFRCDPISEHNRLYWYRQTLGQGPEFLTYFQNEAQLEKSRLLSDRFSAERPKGSFSTLEIQRTEQGDSAMYLCASSDIKDEQYFGPGTRLTVT.